This TCR beta chain was recovered during a study of blood T cell repertoires in COVID-19 (TCRdb year 2020). Study-level background: Collaborator samples came from the United States, Italy and Spain and covered acute and convalescent phases of COVID-19. The material from the prospective study consisted of cDNA or gDNA derived from T cells, B-cell-depleted T cells, or PBMCs. Subjects who had been exposed to COVID-19, were actively infected with it, or had recovered from it provided the deeply sampled blood TCRbeta repertoires that made up the dataset. The repertoires were released in a freely available public database meant as a resource for research on the immune response to SARS-CoV-2. Samples came from the ongoing ImmuneRACE study (first 160 participants) plus 1,254 subjects from 6 global collaborators. Sample metadata almost always included a de-identified subject ID, COVID-19 status, age in years and sex. Where available, HLA class I and class II types were obtained from metadata supplied by the sample provider rather than from assay-based typing.

The immunoSEQ Assay, a bias-controlled multiplex PCR, was used to amplify TCRbeta CDR3 regions from genomic DNA. In the authors' own workflow: The number of nucleated cells in each sample was estimated by amplification of reference gene primers within the assay. Sequence reads were collapsed and filtered to measure the absolute abundance of every unique TCRbeta CDR3 rearrangement. For each sample, productive Simpson clonality was calculated as the square root of Simpson's diversity index over productive rearrangements. This is the immuneACCESS table as TCRdb keeps it, with only in-frame sequences that have V and J called. A part of the clones is gone; compared with another copy, unresolved V genes explain less than half, and the rest is unexplained. The DNA gave D and trimming, while V, J and clone size come from that table. This sample has some 120,000 clones in its table, and more than 65% of those were observed once. 2% to 2.5% of the sample is in the top ten clones.

The collaborating institutions used their own protocols to collect whole blood in K2EDTA tubes. Collaborator samples were shipped for TCRbeta analysis as frozen whole blood, isolated PBMCs, or DNA extracted from either sample type. The CDR1 and CDR2 encoded by the germline V gene (reference sequence) are GTSNPN and SVGIG. The CDR3, cysteine through phenylalanine, is 13 amino acids long. The read is trimmed to its CDR3 DNA, 39 bases read in frame from base 1. V is shortened by 0 bases, J by 7 bases, and the region joining them spans 10 bases. Results the study describes overall, beyond this receptor: Clinical and demographic metadata were provided uncurated, with the amount varying by source and participant.

This clone occurred once. What this receptor recognizes is not known. Base qualities are not provided; no much larger clone lies one nucleotide away. The origin of this receptor is a woman aged 70 to 79 with acute or convalescent COVID-19. The chain couples TRBV30 to TRBJ1-5, with no confident D gene call. The source material was peripheral blood. The CDR3 protein is CAWSVLGLQPQHF. At the DNA level, the sequence is TGTGCCTGGAGTGTACTAGGCCTCCAGCCCCAGCATTTT.